This T cell receptor beta chain was sequenced for a study of T cells expressing NK-cell markers (dated by TCRdb to the early 2020s). Regarding the study in general: Three sorted T-cell subsets (CD3+CD56+NKG2C+, CD3+CD56+NKG2C- and CD3+CD56-NKG2C+) from about 8 donors had their TCR beta-chain repertoires profiled. Of the eight sequenced donors, seven were found to be HCMV-seropositive and one was found to be HCMV-seronegative. Libraries were sequenced as 2 x 150 bp reads on Illumina HiSeq 2000/2500, MiSeq or NextSeq. All eight donors whose samples were sequenced were randomly selected healthy volunteers, three of them men and five women.

Sequencing relied on an Illumina HiSeq 2000. TCR beta cDNA libraries were made by 5'RACE template switching that added a universal primer site and unique molecular identifiers. Synthesis of cDNA was primed from the TCR beta constant segment and was followed by two consecutive PCR amplification steps. As for how the authors treated the data: Reads were demultiplexed and grouped by UMI with MIGEC, and clonotypes were assembled and quantified with MiTCR. To remove erroneous sequences, TCR cDNA sequences were retained only when supported by two or more reads. The tcR package was used for downstream repertoire analysis, and clonotypes were matched between fractions using CDR3 nucleotide sequence together with V segment. Antigen specificity was annotated against VDJdb with VDJmatch, allowing one amino acid substitution in CDR3. Reprocessed by TCRdb, the reads give a single entry per CDR3 protein sequence, without DNA. The V and J calls reflect TCRdb's pipeline rather than the authors' work. The sample table holds a few hundred thousand distinct CDR3 sequences. Around 5.3% of the sample is held by the ten biggest clonotypes.

With regard to this clonotype: Its antigen is not yet known.

The CDR3 contains 16 residues, cysteine and phenylalanine counted. DNA is not recorded here. To determine HCMV serostatus, a commercial ELISA kit was used to detect HCMV-specific IgG in serum. Ficoll density gradient centrifugation was used to isolate peripheral blood mononuclear cells from blood. The paper's findings and limits, for the study overall: In six donors, the dominant CD3+CD56+NKG2C+ clonotypes were among the top 10 CD8+ clonotypes and accounted for roughly 1.0-7.5% of CD8+ T cells. Those dominant clonotypes were again the most abundant among CD3+CD56-NKG2C+ cells in four donors, at roughly 25-65%. It remained unclear whether the expanded NKG2C-expressing T cell clones were specific for HCMV antigens.

The TCR was taken from a man aged 18-70 years in good health. The receptor chain draws on TRBV12-3 or TRBV12-4 and TRBJ2-2. The sequenced sample consisted of blood T cells: a sorted CD56 or NKG2C T cell subset, CD4+ or CD8+ T cells, or bulk PBMC T cells (not recorded which). The CDR3 amino acid sequence is: CASRDFDTRRSGELFF.